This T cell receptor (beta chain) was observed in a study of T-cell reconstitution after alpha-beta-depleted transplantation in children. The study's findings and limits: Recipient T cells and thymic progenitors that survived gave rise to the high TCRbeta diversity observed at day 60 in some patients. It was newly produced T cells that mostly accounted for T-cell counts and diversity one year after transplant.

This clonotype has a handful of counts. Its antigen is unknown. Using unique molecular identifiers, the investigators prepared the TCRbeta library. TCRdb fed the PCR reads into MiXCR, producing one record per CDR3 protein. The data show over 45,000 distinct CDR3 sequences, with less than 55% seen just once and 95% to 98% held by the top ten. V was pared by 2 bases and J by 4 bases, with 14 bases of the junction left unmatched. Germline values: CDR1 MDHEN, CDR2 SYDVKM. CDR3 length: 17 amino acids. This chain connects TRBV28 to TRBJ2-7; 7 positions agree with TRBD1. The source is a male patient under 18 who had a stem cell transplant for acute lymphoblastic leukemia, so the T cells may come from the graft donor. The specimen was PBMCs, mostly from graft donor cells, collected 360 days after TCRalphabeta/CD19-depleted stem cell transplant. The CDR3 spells CASSLETYRDSRYEQYF. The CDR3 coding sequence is TGTGCCAGCAGTTTAGAGACTTACCGGGACAGCCGATACGAGCAGTACTTC.